This T cell receptor beta chain was sequenced in a study of cytomegalovirus exposure and HLA in healthy donors. On the study more broadly: The use of the same platform for the 90 to 150 validation repertoires and the approximately 670 first-cohort repertoires was reported by a later analysis. Study-wide points: A list of more than 150 TCR beta chains associated with cytomegalovirus was given.

In the case of this clone: No antigen is known for it.

It was the approximately 110-subject validation cohort, separate from the approximately 680-subject first cohort, to which the donors belonged. TCRdb's table, derived via immunoSEQ multiplex PCR, lists solely in-frame clones and lacks some. The table has under 50,000 clones, 94% seen once. This CDR3 region has 15 residues. Germline loops: CDR1 WNHNN, CDR2 SYGVQD (reference sequence). Trimming removed 5 bases from V and 2 bases from J, with 15 bases in between. This clonotype was sampled from a woman aged 18-29 years in good health and CMV-seropositive. This sequence joins TRBV10-1 and TRBJ1-1; D is unresolved. Material: PBMCs. The CDR3, as DNA: TGCGCCAGCAGTCGGTTAGCCGGCCTCAACACTGAAGCTTTCTTT. Its protein is CASSRLAGLNTEAFF.